Shown below are 3 T cell receptor beta chains from a single sample sequenced in a study of CD8 T cells in ankylosing spondylitis. TCRdb passed the 5' RACE reads through MiXCR, listing each CDR3 protein once. The sample shows a few hundred thousand distinct CDR3 sequences, less than 25% of them seen only once. Sequencing was done on a sample of blood, either unsorted or a sorted T cell fraction (not recorded which). The receptors shown here come from a female donor with ankylosing spondylitis or in good health (not recorded which).

In this sample, this clonotype turned up a few times. This chain joins TRBV6-2 or TRBV6-3 and TRBJ2-3; D gene unclear. V dropped 8 bases and J dropped 6 bases, with 15 bases sitting between them. Germline CDR1 and CDR2: MNHEY and SVGEGT. The length of the CDR3 is 13 residues. The CDR3 DNA reads as TGTGCCAGCCATCATATGGTTTCGGATACGCAGTATTTT. Translating it yields CASHHMVSDTQYF.

The CDR3 DNA reads TGCGCCAGCAGCTTGAATTTACAGGGTGCCACTGAAGCTTTCTTT. This encodes CASSLNLQGATEAFF. The genes are TRBV5-1 and TRBJ1-1, with D maybe TRBD1 (6 bases). Trimming took off 1 base at V and 4 bases at J, with 14 bases between the two ends. CDR3 size: 15 residues. Germline lookup yields CDR1 SGHRS and CDR2 YFSETQ.

This sequence joins TRBV11-2 and TRBJ1-1; no firm D call. The V gene's germline CDR1 is SGHAT and CDR2 FQNNGV. The ends were cut back, 2 bases at V and 8 bases at J, with 9 bases in the middle. CDR3 length equals 12 residues. The CDR3 here is CASSLSGWEAFF. The CDR3 bases are TGTGCCAGCAGCTTAAGCGGCTGGGAAGCTTTCTTT.